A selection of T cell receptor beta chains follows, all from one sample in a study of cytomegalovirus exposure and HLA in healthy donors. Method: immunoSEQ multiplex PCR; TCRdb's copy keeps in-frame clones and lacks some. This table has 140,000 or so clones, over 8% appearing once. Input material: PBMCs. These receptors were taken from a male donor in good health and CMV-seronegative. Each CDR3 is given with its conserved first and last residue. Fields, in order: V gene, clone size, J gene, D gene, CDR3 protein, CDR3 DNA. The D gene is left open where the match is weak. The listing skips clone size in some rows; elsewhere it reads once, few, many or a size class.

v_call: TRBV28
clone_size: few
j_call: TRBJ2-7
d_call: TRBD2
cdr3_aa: CASSLEAGVYEQYF
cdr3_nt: TGTGCCAGCAGTTTAGAAGCGGGGGTGTACGAGCAGTACTTC

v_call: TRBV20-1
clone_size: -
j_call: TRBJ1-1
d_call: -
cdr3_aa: CSGTDNTEAFF
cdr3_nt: TGCAGTGGAACAGACAACACTGAAGCTTTCTTT

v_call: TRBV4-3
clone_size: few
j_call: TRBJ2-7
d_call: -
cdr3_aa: CASSQDRAGSYEQYF
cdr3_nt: TGCGCCAGCAGCCAAGACCGGGCAGGGTCCTACGAGCAGTACTTC

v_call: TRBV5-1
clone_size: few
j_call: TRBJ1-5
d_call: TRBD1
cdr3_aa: CASSLGQGGNQPQHF
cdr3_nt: TGCGCCAGCAGCTTGGGCCAGGGGGGCAATCAGCCCCAGCATTTT

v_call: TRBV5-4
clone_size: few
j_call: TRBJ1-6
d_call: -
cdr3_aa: CASSLGLFNSPLHF
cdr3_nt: TGTGCCAGCAGCTTGGGACTTTTTAATTCACCCCTCCACTTT

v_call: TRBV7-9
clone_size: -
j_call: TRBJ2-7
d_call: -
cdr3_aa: CASTLGADFYEQYF
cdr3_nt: TGTGCCAGCACCCTAGGCGCGGACTTCTACGAGCAGTACTTC

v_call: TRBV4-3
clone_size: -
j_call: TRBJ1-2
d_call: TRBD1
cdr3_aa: CASSLDRGDGYTF
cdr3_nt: TGCGCCAGCAGCCTGGACAGGGGGGATGGCTACACCTTC

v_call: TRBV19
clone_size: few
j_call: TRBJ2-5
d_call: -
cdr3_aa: CASSIGAEVQETQYF
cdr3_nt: TGTGCCAGTAGTATAGGGGCAGAAGTTCAAGAGACCCAGTACTTC

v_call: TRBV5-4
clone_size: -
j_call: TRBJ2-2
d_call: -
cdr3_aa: CASSLDRAAGELFF
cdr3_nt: TGTGCCAGCAGCTTGGACAGGGCGGCCGGGGAGCTGTTTTTT

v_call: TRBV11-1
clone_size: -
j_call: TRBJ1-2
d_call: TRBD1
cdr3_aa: CASSSGQGGLPNYGYTF
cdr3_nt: TGTGCCAGCAGCTCGGGACAGGGGGGACTTCCTAACTATGGCTACACCTTC

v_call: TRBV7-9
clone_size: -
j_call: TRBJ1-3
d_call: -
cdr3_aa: CASSSRDNSGNTIYF
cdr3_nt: TGTGCCAGCAGCTCTCGGGACAACTCTGGAAACACCATATATTTT

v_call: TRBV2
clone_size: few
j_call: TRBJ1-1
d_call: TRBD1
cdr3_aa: CASSPDRDSKGAFF
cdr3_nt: TGTGCCAGCAGTCCCGACCGGGACAGTAAGGGAGCTTTCTTT

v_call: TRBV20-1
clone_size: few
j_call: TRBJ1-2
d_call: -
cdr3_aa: CSTVDSYGYTF
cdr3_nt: TGCAGTACCGTTGATAGCTATGGCTACACCTTC

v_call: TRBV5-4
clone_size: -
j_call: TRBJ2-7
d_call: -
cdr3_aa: CASSPGDGPYEQHF
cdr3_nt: TGTGCCAGCAGCCCGGGGGACGGACCCTACGAGCAGCACTTC

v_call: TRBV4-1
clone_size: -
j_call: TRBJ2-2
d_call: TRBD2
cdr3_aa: CASSQEGGDWSTGELFF
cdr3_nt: TGCGCCAGCAGCCAAGAGGGGGGGGATTGGTCCACCGGGGAGCTGTTTTTT

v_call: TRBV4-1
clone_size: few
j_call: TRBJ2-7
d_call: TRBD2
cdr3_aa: CASSQVRGSTYEQYF
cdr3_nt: TGCGCCAGCAGCCAAGTGCGCGGGAGCACCTACGAGCAGTACTTC

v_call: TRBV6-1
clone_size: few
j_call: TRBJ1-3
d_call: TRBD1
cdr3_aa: CASSDWTGGKTGNTIYF
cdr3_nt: TGTGCCAGCAGTGACTGGACAGGGGGAAAGACTGGAAACACCATATATTTT

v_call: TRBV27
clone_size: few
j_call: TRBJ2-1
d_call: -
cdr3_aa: CASTAFGGMYNEQFF
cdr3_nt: TGTGCCAGCACCGCCTTTGGGGGCATGTACAATGAGCAGTTCTTC

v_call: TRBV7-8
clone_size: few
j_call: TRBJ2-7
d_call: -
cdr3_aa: CASSSQASEQYF
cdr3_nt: TGTGCCAGCAGCTCACAGGCATCCGAGCAGTACTTC

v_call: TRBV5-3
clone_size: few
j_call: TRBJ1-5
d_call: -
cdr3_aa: CARSLSGQVVSAQHF
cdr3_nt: TGTGCCAGAAGCTTGTCCGGACAAGTGGTATCAGCCCAGCATTTT

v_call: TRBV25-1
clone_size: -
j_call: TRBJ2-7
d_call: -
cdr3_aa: CASSDGLDTRSYEQYF
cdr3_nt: TGTGCCAGCAGTGATGGTTTGGACACCAGGTCCTACGAGCAGTACTTC

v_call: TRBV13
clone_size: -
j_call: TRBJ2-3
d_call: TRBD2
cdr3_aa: CASSDSGRASTDTQYF
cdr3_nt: TGTGCCAGCAGCGATAGCGGGAGGGCCAGCACAGATACGCAGTATTTT

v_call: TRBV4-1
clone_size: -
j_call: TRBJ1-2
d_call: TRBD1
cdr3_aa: CASSLSSGGSNYGYTF
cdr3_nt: TGCGCCAGCAGTTTAAGTTCAGGGGGCTCGAACTATGGCTACACCTTC

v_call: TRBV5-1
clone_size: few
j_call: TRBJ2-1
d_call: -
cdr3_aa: CASSFEGVNEQFF
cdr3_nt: TGCGCCAGCAGCTTCGAAGGGGTCAATGAGCAGTTCTTC

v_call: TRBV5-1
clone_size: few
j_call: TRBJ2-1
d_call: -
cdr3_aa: CASSSQQNEQFF
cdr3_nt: TGCGCCAGCAGCTCTCAACAAAATGAGCAGTTCTTC

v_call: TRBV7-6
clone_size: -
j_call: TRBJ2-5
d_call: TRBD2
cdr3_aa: CASSFRTSDETQYF
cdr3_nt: TGTGCCAGCAGCTTCCGGACTAGCGACGAGACCCAGTACTTC